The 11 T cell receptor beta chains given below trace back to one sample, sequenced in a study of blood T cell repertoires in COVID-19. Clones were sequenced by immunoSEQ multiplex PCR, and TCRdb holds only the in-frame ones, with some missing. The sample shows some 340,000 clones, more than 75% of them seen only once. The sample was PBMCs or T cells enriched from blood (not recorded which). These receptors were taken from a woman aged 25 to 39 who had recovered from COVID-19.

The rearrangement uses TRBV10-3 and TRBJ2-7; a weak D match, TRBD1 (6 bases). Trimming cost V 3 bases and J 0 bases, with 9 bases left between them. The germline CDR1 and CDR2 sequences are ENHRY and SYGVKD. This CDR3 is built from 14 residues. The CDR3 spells CAISDPDSSYEQYF. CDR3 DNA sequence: TGTGCCATCAGTGACCCGGACAGCTCCTACGAGCAGTACTTC.

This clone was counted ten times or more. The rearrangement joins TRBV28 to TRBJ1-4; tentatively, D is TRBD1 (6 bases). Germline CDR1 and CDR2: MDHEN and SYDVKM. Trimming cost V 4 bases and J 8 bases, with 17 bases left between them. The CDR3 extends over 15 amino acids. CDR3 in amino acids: CASSSAGGAREKLFF. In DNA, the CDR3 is TGTGCCAGCAGTTCGGCCGGGGGGGCGAGGGAAAAACTGTTTTTT.

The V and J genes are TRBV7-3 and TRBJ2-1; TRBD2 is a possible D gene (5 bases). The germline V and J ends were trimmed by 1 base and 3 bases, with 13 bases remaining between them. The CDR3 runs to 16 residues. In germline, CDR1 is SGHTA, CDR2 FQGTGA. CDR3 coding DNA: TGTGCCAGCAGCTTAAGCGGCGGGTCTCTCTACAATGAGCAGTTCTTC. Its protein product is CASSLSGGSLYNEQFF.

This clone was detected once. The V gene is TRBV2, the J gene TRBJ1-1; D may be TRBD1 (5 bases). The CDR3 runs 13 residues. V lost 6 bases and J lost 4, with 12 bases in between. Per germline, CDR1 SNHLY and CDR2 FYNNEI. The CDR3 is CASRPRQSTEAFF. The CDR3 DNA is TGTGCCAGCAGACCCAGACAGAGCACTGAAGCTTTCTTT.

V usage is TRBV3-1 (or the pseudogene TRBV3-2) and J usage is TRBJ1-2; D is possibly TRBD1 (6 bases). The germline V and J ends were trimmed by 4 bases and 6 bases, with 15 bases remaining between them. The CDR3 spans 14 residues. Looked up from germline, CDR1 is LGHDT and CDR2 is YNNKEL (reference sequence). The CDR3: CASSPRTVSHGYTF. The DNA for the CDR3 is TGTGCCAGCAGCCCACGGACAGTCTCCCATGGCTACACCTTC.

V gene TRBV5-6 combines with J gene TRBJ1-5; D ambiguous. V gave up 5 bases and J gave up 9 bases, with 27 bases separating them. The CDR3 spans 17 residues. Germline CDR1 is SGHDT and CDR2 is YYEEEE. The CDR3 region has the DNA TGTGCCAGCAGTCCCTGGAGGAGGGAGATAATAATACGGCCCCAGCATTTT. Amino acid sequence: CASSPWRREIIIRPQHF.

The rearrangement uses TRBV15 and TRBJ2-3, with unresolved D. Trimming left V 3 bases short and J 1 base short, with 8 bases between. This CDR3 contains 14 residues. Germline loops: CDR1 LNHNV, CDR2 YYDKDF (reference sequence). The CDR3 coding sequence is TGTGCCACCAGCAGGGAGACGGGCACAGATACGCAGTATTTT. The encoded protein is CATSRETGTDTQYF. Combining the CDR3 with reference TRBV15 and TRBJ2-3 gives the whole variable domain DAMVIQNPRYQVTQFGKPVTLSCSQTLNHNVMYWYQQKSSQAPKLLFHYYDKDFNNEADTPDNFQSRRPNTSFCFLDIRSPGLGDTAMYLCATSRETGTDTQYFGPGTRLTVL.

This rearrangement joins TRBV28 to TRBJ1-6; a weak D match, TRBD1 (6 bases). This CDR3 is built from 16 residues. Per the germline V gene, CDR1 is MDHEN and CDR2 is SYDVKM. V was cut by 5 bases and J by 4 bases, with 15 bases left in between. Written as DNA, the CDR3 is TGTGCCAGCAGTACACCTGGGACACCTTATAATTCACCCCTCCACTTT. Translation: CASSTPGTPYNSPLHF. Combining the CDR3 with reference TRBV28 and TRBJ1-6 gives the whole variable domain DVKVTQSSRYLVKRTGEKVFLECVQDMDHENMFWYRQDPGLGLRLIYFSYDVKMKEKGDIPEGYSVSREKKERFSLILESASTNQTSMYLCASSTPGTPYNSPLHFGNGTRLTVT.

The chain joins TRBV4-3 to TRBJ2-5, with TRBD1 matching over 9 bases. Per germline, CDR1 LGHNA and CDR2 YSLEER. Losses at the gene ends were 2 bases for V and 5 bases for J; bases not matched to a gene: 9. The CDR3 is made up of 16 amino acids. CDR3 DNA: TGCGCCAGCAGCCAAAATCCGGGACAGGGAGGTGAGACCCAGTACTTC. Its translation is CASSQNPGQGGETQYF.

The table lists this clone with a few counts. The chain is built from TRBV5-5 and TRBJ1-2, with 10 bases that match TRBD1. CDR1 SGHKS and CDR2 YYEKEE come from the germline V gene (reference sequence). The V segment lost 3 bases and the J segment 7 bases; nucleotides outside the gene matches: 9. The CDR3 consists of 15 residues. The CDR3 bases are TGTGCCAGCAGCTGGGAGGACAGGGGGAAAGTTGGCTACACCTTC. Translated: CASSWEDRGKVGYTF.

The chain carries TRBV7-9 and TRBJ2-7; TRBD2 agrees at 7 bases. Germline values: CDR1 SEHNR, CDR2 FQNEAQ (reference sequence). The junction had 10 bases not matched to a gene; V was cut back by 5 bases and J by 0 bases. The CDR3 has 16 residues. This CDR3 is CASSAGTRGSSYEQYF. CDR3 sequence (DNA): TGTGCCAGCAGCGCTGGGACGCGGGGGAGCTCCTACGAGCAGTACTTC.